Detailed here is one T cell receptor beta chain. This entry belongs to a study of T cell clonotyping in hematopoietic cell transplantation. Time point given: recipient sample about 28 days before transplant, after cytoreduction. Profiling relied on immunoSEQ multiplex PCR, and the TCRdb table lists in-frame clones only, not all of them. Of roughly 50,000 clones detected, 70% to 90% appear once; the ten largest clones hold less than 6.5%. This CDR3 region has 16 residues. Germline CDR1 is SGDLS and CDR2 is YYNGEE. J lost 0 bases, V lost 2 bases, and 5 bases had no gene match. The sequences come from peripheral blood mononuclear cells, collected before stem cell transplant. The chain recombines TRBV9 with TRBJ2-1, with 7 bases aligning to TRBD2. This TCR was recovered from a man in his 60s with biphenotypic leukemia. Some clones in this sample may be carry-over from other donors' samples. The CDR3 region is CASSVLGGSSYNEQFF. The CDR3 nucleotides are TGTGCCAGCAGCGTCCTCGGGGGGAGCTCCTACAATGAGCAGTTCTTC.